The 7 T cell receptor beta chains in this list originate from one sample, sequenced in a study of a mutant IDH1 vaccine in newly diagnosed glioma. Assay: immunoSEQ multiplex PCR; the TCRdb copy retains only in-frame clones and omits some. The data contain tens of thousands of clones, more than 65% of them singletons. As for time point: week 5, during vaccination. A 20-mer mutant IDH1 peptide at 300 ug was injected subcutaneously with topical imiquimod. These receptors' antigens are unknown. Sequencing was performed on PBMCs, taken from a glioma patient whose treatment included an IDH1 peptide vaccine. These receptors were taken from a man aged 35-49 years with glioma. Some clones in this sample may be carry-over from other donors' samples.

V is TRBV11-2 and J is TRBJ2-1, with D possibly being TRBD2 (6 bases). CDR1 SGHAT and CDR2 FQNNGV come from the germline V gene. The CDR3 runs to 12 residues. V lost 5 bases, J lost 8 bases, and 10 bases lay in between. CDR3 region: CASSRLVDEQFF. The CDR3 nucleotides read TGTGCCAGCAGCCGACTAGTGGATGAGCAGTTCTTC.

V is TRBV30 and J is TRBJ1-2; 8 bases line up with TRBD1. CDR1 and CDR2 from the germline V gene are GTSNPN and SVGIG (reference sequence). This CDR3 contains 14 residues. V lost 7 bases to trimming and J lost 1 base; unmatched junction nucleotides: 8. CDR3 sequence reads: CAFQQGAVNYGYTF. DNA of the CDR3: TGTGCCTTCCAGCAGGGGGCAGTTAACTATGGCTACACCTTC. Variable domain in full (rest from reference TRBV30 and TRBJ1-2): SQTIHQWPATLVQPVGSPLSLECTVEGTSNPNLYWYRQAAGRGLQLLFYSVGIGQISSEVPQNLSASRPQDRQFILSSKKLLLSDSGFYLCAFQQGAVNYGYTFGSGTRLTVV.

The CDR3 sequence is CASSFSGQQSNYGYTF. CDR3 in DNA: TGTGCCAGCAGTTTCAGCGGTCAACAATCTAACTATGGCTACACCTTC. The chain links TRBV28 to TRBJ1-2, with D unresolved. Germline CDR1 and CDR2: MDHEN and SYDVKM. Between the trimmed V and J ends, which lost 3 bases and 0 bases, there was a span of 14 bases. CDR3 length equals 16 residues.

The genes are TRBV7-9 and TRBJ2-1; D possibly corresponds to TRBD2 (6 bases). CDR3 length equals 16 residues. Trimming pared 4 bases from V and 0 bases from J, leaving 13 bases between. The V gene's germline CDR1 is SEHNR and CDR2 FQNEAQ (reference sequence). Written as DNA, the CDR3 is TGTGCCAGCAGCTCTCCCGCGGGGAGCTCCTACAATGAGCAGTTCTTC. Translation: CASSSPAGSSYNEQFF.

Written as DNA, the CDR3 is TGTGCCAGCAGCCAGGGGACTAGCGGGGGCGACCAAGAGACCCAGTACTTC. Translating it yields CASSQGTSGGDQETQYF. The gene calls are TRBV5-4 and TRBJ2-5; 14 nucleotides line up with TRBD2. Per the germline V gene, CDR1 is SGHNT and CDR2 is YYREEE (reference sequence). This CDR3 is built from 17 residues. V was pared by 4 bases and J by 0 bases, with 5 bases of the junction left unmatched.

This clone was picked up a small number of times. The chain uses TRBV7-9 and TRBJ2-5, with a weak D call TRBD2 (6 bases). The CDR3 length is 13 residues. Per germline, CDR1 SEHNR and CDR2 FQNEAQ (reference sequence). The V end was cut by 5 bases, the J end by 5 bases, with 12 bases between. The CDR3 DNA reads TGTGCCAGCAGCCGAAGACTAGGCGAGACCCAGTACTTC. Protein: CASSRRLGETQYF.

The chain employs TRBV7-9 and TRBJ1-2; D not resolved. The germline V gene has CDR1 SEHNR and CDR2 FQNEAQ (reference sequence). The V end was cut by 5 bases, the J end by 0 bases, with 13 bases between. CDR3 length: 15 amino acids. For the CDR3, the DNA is TGTGCCAGCAGCCCGGACGGAGTATCTAACTATGGCTACACCTTC. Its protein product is CASSPDGVSNYGYTF.